Shown below are 15 T cell receptor beta chains from a single sample sequenced in a study of blood T cell repertoires in COVID-19. Profiling relied on immunoSEQ multiplex PCR, and the TCRdb table lists in-frame clones only, not all of them. Of a few hundred thousand clones listed, around 81% are singletons. The sequenced sample was PBMCs or T cells enriched from blood (not recorded which). Receptors were obtained from a woman aged 40-49 years with acute COVID-19.

This clone was picked up one time. This sequence joins TRBV7-9 and TRBJ1-1, with 10 bases lining up with TRBD1. Trimming at V came to 5 bases and at J to 0 bases, leaving 6 bases not matched to a gene. The germline V gene encodes CDR1 SEHNR and CDR2 FQNEAQ (reference sequence). This CDR3 is built from 16 residues. The CDR3 nucleotides are TGTGCCAGCAGCAACGACAGGGGGCGAATGAACACTGAAGCTTTCTTT. This encodes CASSNDRGRMNTEAFF.

CDR3 loop: CSVAMGQGEIQYF. In DNA, the CDR3 is TGCAGCGTTGCGATGGGACAGGGAGAAATTCAGTACTTC. J is TRBJ2-4 and V is TRBV29-1; the match to TRBD1 covers 9 bases. The CDR3 length is 13 residues. V shed 4 bases and J 10 bases; nucleotides not matched to a gene: 8. Germline V lookup: CDR1 SQVTM, CDR2 ANQGSEA.

The CDR3 is CSVSEIKGQGARAFF. The CDR3 coding sequence is TGCAGCGTTTCCGAAATAAAGGGACAGGGGGCGAGAGCTTTCTTT. The rearrangement links TRBV29-1 to TRBJ1-1; TRBD1 aligns across 12 bases. The CDR3 is made up of 15 amino acids. Germline CDR1 reads SQVTM; CDR2 reads ANQGSEA. The V and J ends lost 5 bases and 10 bases, in that order; junction bases with no gene match: 14.

The chain links TRBV30 to TRBJ1-6; 12 bases map to TRBD1. The CDR3 is 14 residues long. V lost 3 bases, J lost 7 bases, and 1 base stayed unmatched. In germline, CDR1 is GTSNPN, CDR2 SVGIG (reference sequence). CDR3 loop: CAWRGQGANSPLHF. In nucleotides, the CDR3 is TGTGCCTGGAGGGGACAGGGGGCCAATTCACCCCTCCACTTT.

V is TRBV30 and J is TRBJ2-4; 7 positions agree with TRBD1. The V and J ends lost 5 bases and 0 bases, in that order; junction bases with no gene match: 10. The CDR3 extends over 16 amino acids. Germline CDR1 GTSNPN, CDR2 SVGIG (reference sequence). In nucleotides, the CDR3 is TGTGCCTGGGCAACACAGGGGATCATAGCCAAAAACATTCAGTACTTC. The encoded protein is CAWATQGIIAKNIQYF.

V is TRBV5-5 and J is TRBJ2-5, with no clear D. Germline-derived CDR1 and CDR2 are SGHKS and YYEKEE (reference sequence). CDR3 length: 14 amino acids. V lost 3 bases, J lost 4 bases, and 13 bases lay in between. The CDR3 DNA reads TGTGCCAGCAGCTCTCCCTGGGCCCCAGAGACCCAGTACTTC. Its translation: CASSSPWAPETQYF.

This sequence joins TRBV3-1 (or the pseudogene TRBV3-2) and TRBJ2-7, with a possible D match to TRBD1 (6 bases). V was pared by 3 bases and J by 1 base, with 10 bases between. Germline V gene lookup returns CDR1 LGHDT and CDR2 YNNKEL (reference sequence). CDR3 length equals 14 residues. CDR3 nucleotide sequence: TGTGCCAGCAGCCACCAAGGGGGATCCTACGAGCAGTACTTC. Translating it yields CASSHQGGSYEQYF.

V and J are TRBV6-5 and TRBJ1-2; weak D call: TRBD1 (6 bases). The CDR3 loop spans 13 amino acids. Trimming removed 10 bases from V and 8 bases from J, with 20 bases in between. Germline V gene lookup returns CDR1 MNHEY and CDR2 SVGAGI. CDR3 nucleotides: TGTGCCACCAATTTGAGGGGGGGTTACGGCTACACCTTC. It yields the protein CATNLRGGYGYTF.

This clone came up a few times. The rearrangement links TRBV5-6 to TRBJ2-1; D may be TRBD1 (5 bases). Germline V gives CDR1 SGHDT, CDR2 YYEEEE. CDR3 length: 12 amino acids. V was cut by 4 bases and J by 15 bases, with 17 bases left in between. CDR3 protein: CASSQPQGRGFF. The CDR3 DNA sequence: TGTGCCAGCAGCCAACCGCAGGGAAGGGGGTTCTTC.

The V and J genes are TRBV28 and TRBJ1-1; D gene ambiguous. Trimming took 8 bases from V and 1 from J, leaving 8 bases between them. Germline V CDR1 and CDR2: MDHEN, SYDVKM. The CDR3 length is 12 residues. The CDR3 DNA sequence: TGTGCCAGCGGCCCCCAGAACACTGAAGCTTTCTTT. It translates to CASGPQNTEAFF.

This clone came up a few times. The chain links TRBV30 to TRBJ1-6; D remains unclear. In germline, CDR1 is GTSNPN, CDR2 SVGIG (reference sequence). The V end was cut by 1 base, the J end by 7 bases, with 14 bases between. The CDR3 covers 15 residues. The CDR3 DNA sequence: TGTGCCTGGAGTGAACAAGTGAGGCAAAATTCACCCCTCCACTTT. Amino acid sequence: CAWSEQVRQNSPLHF.

The chain uses TRBV4-3 and TRBJ1-3; maybe TRBD1 (6 bases). CDR1 is LGHNA and CDR2 is YSLEER in the germline V gene. The CDR3 extends over 13 amino acids. The V end was cut by 0 bases, the J end by 8 bases, with 8 bases between. CDR3 coding DNA: TGCGCCAGCAGCCAAGACAGGGGCTACACCATATATTTT. Protein: CASSQDRGYTIYF.

This chain links TRBV5-1 with TRBJ2-7; D is uncertain. V lost 0 bases and J lost 4, with 8 bases in between. Germline CDR1 reads SGHRS; CDR2 reads YFSETQ. CDR3 length: 13 amino acids. CDR3 sequence: CASSLGAAYEQYF. CDR3 coding DNA: TGCGCCAGCAGCTTGGGTGCCGCGTACGAGCAGTACTTC.

CDR3 DNA sequence: TGTGCCAGCAGTTGGACAGCCCCCTATGGCTACACCTTC. This translates into CASSWTAPYGYTF. The chain recombines TRBV28 with TRBJ1-2; D is possibly TRBD1 (6 bases). CDR1 and CDR2 from the germline V gene are MDHEN and SYDVKM. V was trimmed by 4 bases and J by 4 bases, leaving 10 bases between them. This CDR3 is built from 13 residues.

This clone has just one count. V gene TRBV4-1 combines with J gene TRBJ2-7, with 7 nucleotides matching TRBD1. CDR3 size: 17 residues. With 2 bases clipped from V and 3 bases from J, the junction kept 13 bases outside the gene matches. CDR1 and CDR2 (germline): MGHRA, YSYEKL. For the CDR3, the DNA is TGCGCCAGCAGCCAATTCCGGGACCGGGACAGCCTCTACGAGCAGTACTTC. Amino acids: CASSQFRDRDSLYEQYF.